The clone carrying this TCR beta chain was detected a few times. Antigen: not known. One entry per CDR3 protein results from TCRdb running MiXCR on the 5' RACE reads. The sample has about 260,000 distinct CDR3 sequences, over 10% seen once; the top ten hold less than 0.55%. The CDR3 extends over 16 amino acids. J lost 1 base, V lost 5 bases, and 9 bases had no gene match. Germline loops: CDR1 KGHSH, CDR2 LQKENI. The sample is drawn from a study of T cells after yellow fever vaccination. Findings and caveats of the study: The booster saw the reappearance of most primary-vaccination clones (nearly 98% CD4, around 88% CD8). Although the secondary response was weaker, it peaked faster, at day 5 versus 15. Abundant contaminating clonotypes from the bulk population could appear in FACS-sorted repertoires.

This sequence joins TRBV18 and TRBJ2-3; TRBD2 agrees at 7 bases. The origin of this receptor is a young man who received the YFV17D yellow fever vaccine. This sample comprised CD4+ T cells sorted from PBMCs, obtained 45 days after the yellow fever booster vaccination. This CDR3 reads CASSTQTSRRTDTQYF. The CDR3 DNA is TGTGCCAGCTCAACACAGACTAGCCGGCGCACAGATACGCAGTATTTT.